These 3 T cell receptor beta chains originate from one sample sequenced in a study of brain metastases from non-small cell lung cancer. Using immunoSEQ multiplex PCR, the repertoire was profiled, and TCRdb retains in-frame clones only, with some absent. The sample has 2,200 or so clones; 80% to 90% are singletons. The sample was tumor-adjacent normal tissue. These receptors all come from a donor aged 40 or older with non-small cell lung cancer.

The chain carries TRBV18 and TRBJ1-1, with 7 bases lining up with TRBD1. CDR3 length equals 18 residues. Trimming cost V 3 bases and J 0 bases; bases outside gene matches: 13. Germline V gene sequence: CDR1 KGHSH, CDR2 LQKENI. Here the CDR3 reads CASSPTYRGASMNTEAFF. In DNA form, the CDR3 reads TGTGCCAGCTCACCTACCTACAGGGGTGCGTCTATGAACACTGAAGCTTTCTTT.

This sequence joins TRBV5-1 and TRBJ2-2, with D maybe TRBD2 (5 bases). Per germline, CDR1 SGHRS and CDR2 YFSETQ. This CDR3 has 14 residues. V was cut by 7 bases and J by 0 bases, with 10 bases left in between. The CDR3 DNA reads as TGCGCCAGCCGAGGGCAAACGAACACCGGGGAGCTGTTTTTT. It translates to CASRGQTNTGELFF. Filled out from reference TRBV5-1 and TRBJ2-2, the complete variable domain reads KAGVTQTPRYLIKTRGQQVTLSCSPISGHRSVSWYQQTPGQGLQFLFEYFSETQRNKGNFPGRFSGRQFSNSRSEMNVSTLELGDSALYLCASRGQTNTGELFFGEGSRLTVL.

The V gene is TRBV30, the J gene TRBJ1-6; D is undetermined. CDR1 GTSNPN and CDR2 SVGIG come from the germline V gene (reference sequence). The CDR3 runs to 14 residues. The V end lost 3 bases, the J end lost 3 bases, and 9 bases lay between the germline ends. CDR3 sequence (DNA): TGTGCCTGGAGGGGGATAGACTATAATTCACCCCTCCACTTT. Translated: CAWRGIDYNSPLHF.